This T cell receptor beta chain derives from a study of T-cell memory formation after mild COVID-19. This clonotype has more than one count but fewer than ten. Unmatched junction bases numbered 7, after V lost 5 bases and J lost 1 base. Germline CDR1 and CDR2: SQVTM and ANQGSEA. This CDR3 comprises 15 residues. Using its own MiXCR run on the 5' RACE reads, TCRdb lists one record per CDR3 protein. The sample includes more than 150,000 distinct CDR3 sequences, around 20% of them seen just once. The TCR originated in a man younger than 35 who had mild COVID-19 (a few samples of this study predate the infection). Cell type and time point are not known. The rearrangement joins TRBV29-1 to TRBJ2-1, with 8 bases fitting TRBD1. Input material: PBMCs or a T cell subset sorted from them (not recorded which). This chain's CDR3 is CSVSTRQGSYNEQFF. The DNA of the CDR3 is TGCAGCGTTTCCACCCGACAGGGGTCCTACAATGAGCAGTTCTTC.